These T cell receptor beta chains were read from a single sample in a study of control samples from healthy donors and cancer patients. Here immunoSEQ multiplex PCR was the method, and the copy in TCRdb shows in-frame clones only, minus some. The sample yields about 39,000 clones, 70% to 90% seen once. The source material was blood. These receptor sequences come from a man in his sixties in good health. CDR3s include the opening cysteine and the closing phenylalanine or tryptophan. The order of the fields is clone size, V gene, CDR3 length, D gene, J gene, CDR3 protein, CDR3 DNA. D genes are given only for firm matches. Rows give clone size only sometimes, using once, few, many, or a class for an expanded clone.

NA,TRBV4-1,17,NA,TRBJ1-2,CASSQDLWERAEYGYTF,TGCGCCAGCAGCCAAGACCTGTGGGAGCGGGCAGAGTATGGCTACACCTTC
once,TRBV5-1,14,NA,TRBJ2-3,CASSLAESTDTQYF,TGCGCCAGCAGCTTGGCAGAGAGCACAGATACGCAGTATTTT
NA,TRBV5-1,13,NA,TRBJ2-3,CASSLRVADTQYF,TGCGCCAGCAGCTTGAGGGTTGCAGATACGCAGTATTTT
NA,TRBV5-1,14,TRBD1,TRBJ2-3,CASTPQGEGDTQYF,TGCGCCAGCACGCCACAGGGGGAAGGCGATACGCAGTATTTT
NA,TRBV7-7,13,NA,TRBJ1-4,CASSLQLNEKLFF,TGTGCTAGCAGCTTACAGCTTAATGAAAAACTGTTTTTT
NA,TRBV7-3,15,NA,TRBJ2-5,CASSLTGRPQETQYF,TGTGCCAGCAGCTTAACGGGACGGCCACAAGAGACCCAGTACTTC
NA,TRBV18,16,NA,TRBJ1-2,CASSPREAMPFPGYTF,TGTGCCAGCTCACCACGGGAGGCGATGCCGTTTCCAGGCTACACCTTC
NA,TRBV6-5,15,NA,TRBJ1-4,CASSYSGGSSEKLFF,TGTGCCAGCAGTTACTCAGGGGGTTCCTCTGAAAAACTGTTTTTT
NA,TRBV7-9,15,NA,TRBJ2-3,CASRELAADTDTQYF,TGTGCCAGCAGAGAACTAGCTGCAGACACAGATACGCAGTATTTT
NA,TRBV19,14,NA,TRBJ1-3,CASSRGYSGNTIYF,TGTGCCAGTAGCAGGGGTTACTCTGGAAACACCATATATTTT
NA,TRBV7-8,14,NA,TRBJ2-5,CASSLESAGETQYF,TGTGCCAGCAGCTTAGAGTCAGCCGGAGAGACCCAGTACTTC
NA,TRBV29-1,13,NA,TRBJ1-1,CSASATGNTEAFF,TGCAGCGCTTCCGCGACCGGGAACACTGAAGCTTTCTTT
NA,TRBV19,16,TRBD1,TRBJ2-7,CASARDFRDRSYEQYF,TGTGCCAGCGCTCGAGATTTCCGGGACAGATCCTACGAGCAGTACTTC
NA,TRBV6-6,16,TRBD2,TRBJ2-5,CASSYSNSGREKTQYF,TGTGCCAGCAGTTACTCCAATAGCGGGAGGGAGAAGACCCAGTACTTC
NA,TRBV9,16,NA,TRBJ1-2,CASSVAGGRGGYGYTF,TGTGCCAGCAGCGTAGCTGGGGGGAGGGGTGGCTATGGCTACACCTTC
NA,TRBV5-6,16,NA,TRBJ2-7,CASSFAWGTSSYEQYF,TGTGCCAGCAGCTTTGCCTGGGGGACGAGCTCCTACGAGCAGTACTTC
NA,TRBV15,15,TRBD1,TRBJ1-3,CATSGIGTAGNTIYF,TGTGCCACCAGCGGAATCGGGACAGCTGGAAACACCATATATTTT
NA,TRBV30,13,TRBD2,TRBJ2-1,CAWSVLAAIEQFF,TGTGCCTGGAGTGTACTAGCGGCGATTGAGCAGTTCTTC